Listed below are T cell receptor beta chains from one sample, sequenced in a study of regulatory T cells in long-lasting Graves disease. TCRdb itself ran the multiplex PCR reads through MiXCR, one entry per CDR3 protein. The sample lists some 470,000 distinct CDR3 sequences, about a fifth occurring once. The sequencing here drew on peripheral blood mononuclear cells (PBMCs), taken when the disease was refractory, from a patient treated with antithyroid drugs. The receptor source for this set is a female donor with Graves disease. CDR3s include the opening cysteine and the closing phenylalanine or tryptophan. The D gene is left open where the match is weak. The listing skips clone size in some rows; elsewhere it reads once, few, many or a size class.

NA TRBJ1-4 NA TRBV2 CASSWQSNEKLFF TGTGCCAGCTCGTGGCAGTCTAATGAAAAACTGTTTTTT
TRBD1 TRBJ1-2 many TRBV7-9 CASSKQGAEGYTF TGTGCCAGCAGCAAACAGGGGGCTGAGGGCTACACCTTC
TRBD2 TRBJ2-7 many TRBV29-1 CSVGKRDQIYEQYF TGCAGCGTTGGTAAGCGGGACCAAATCTACGAGCAGTACTTC
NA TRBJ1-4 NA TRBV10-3 CAISGALYEKLFF TGTGCCATCTCGGGGGCACTTTATGAAAAACTGTTTTTT
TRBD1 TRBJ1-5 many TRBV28 CASSSFGTGGRGNQPQHF TGTGCCAGCAGTTCGTTCGGGACAGGGGGCCGGGGCAATCAGCCCCAGCATTTT
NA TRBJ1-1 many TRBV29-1 CSVFHTEAFF TGCAGCGTTTTCCACACTGAAGCTTTCTTT
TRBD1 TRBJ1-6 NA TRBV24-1 CATSDSRQGDFSPLHF TGTGCCACCAGTGATAGTCGGCAGGGGGATTTTTCACCCCTCCACTTT
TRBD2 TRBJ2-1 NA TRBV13 CASSLYGGAFDEQFF TGTGCCAGCAGCTTATACGGGGGGGCCTTCGATGAGCAGTTCTTC
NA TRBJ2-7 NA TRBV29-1 CSVGISYEQYF TGCAGCGTTGGGATTTCCTACGAGCAGTACTTC
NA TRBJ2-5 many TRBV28 CASSLGAGQSAQYF TGTGCCAGCAGTTTGGGGGCGGGGCAGAGCGCCCAGTACTTC
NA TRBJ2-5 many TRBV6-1 CASRHHRGEETQYF TGTGCCAGCCGTCACCACCGGGGAGAAGAGACCCAGTACTTC
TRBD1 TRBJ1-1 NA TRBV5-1 CASSPGTALNTEAFF TGCGCCAGCAGCCCCGGGACAGCGTTGAACACTGAAGCTTTCTTT
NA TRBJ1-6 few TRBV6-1 CASSEDELSYSPLHF TGTGCCAGCAGTGAGGATGAACTATCCTATTCACCCCTCCACTTT
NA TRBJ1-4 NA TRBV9 CASSARGGEGEKLFF TGTGCCAGCAGCGCAAGAGGTGGGGAGGGCGAAAAACTGTTTTTT
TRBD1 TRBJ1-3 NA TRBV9 CASSDSTGTGNTIYF TGTGCCAGCAGTGATTCGACAGGGACTGGAAACACCATATATTTT
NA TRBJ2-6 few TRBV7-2 CASSLLGGANVLTF TGTGCCAGCAGCTTATTAGGTGGGGCCAACGTCCTGACTTTC
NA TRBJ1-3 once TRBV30 CAWTQSSGNTIYF TGTGCCTGGACACAGAGCTCTGGAAACACCATATATTTT
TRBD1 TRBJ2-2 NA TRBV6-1 CASSPAPGQGASGELFF TGTGCCAGCAGTCCCGCTCCGGGACAGGGGGCCTCCGGGGAGCTGTTTTTT
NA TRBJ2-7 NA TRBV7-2 CASSRLNSVGF TGTGCCAGCAGCCGTCTCAATTCCGTGGGCTTC
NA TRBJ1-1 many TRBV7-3 CASSLGGRNTEAFF TGTGCCAGCAGTTTGGGGGGTAGGAACACTGAAGCTTTCTTT
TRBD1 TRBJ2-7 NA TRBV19 CASKKAWTGVTYEQYF TGTGCCAGTAAGAAAGCCTGGACAGGGGTCACCTACGAGCAGTACTTC
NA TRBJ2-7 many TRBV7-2 CASSPGPYSYEQYF TGTGCCAGCAGCCCGGGCCCGTACTCCTACGAGCAGTACTTC
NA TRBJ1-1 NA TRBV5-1 CANSLGQVRGMNTEAFF TGCGCCAACAGCTTGGGCCAGGTAAGGGGGATGAACACTGAAGCTTTCTTT
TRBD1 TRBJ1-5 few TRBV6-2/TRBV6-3 CASSYRDRGYSNQPQHF TGTGCCAGCAGTTACAGGGACAGGGGGTATAGCAATCAGCCCCAGCATTTT
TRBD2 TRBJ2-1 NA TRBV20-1 CSASGLAGGPYNEQFF TGCAGTGCTTCGGGACTAGCGGGAGGGCCGTACAATGAGCAGTTCTTC
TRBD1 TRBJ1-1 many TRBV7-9 CASSWPGGGTRNTEAFF TGTGCCAGCAGCTGGCCAGGGGGCGGAACCCGGAACACTGAAGCTTTCTTT
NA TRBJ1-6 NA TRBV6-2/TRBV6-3 CASSYSTQINSPLHF TGTGCCAGCAGTTACTCGACCCAAATTAATTCACCCCTCCACTTT
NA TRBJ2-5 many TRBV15 CATSRERGFQETQYF TGTGCCACCAGCAGAGAGCGGGGATTCCAAGAGACCCAGTACTTC
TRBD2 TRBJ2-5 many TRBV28 CASSTYSSGGALETQYF TGTGCCAGCAGTACCTACTCTAGCGGGGGGGCGTTAGAGACCCAGTACTTC
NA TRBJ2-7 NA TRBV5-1 CASRFAGSSYEQYF TGCGCCAGCAGATTTGCTGGGAGCTCCTACGAGCAGTACTTC
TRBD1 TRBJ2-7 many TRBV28 CASSLTGGYEQYF TGTGCCAGCAGTCTCACAGGGGGATACGAGCAGTACTTC
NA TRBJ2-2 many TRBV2 CASSETPADTGELFF TGTGCCAGCAGTGAAACCCCAGCAGACACCGGGGAGCTGTTTTTT
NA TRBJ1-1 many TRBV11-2 CASSLTDNTEAFF TGTGCCAGCAGCTTAACGGACAACACTGAAGCTTTCTTT
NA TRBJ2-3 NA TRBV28 CASSLNPGEATDTQYF TGTGCCAGCAGTCTCAACCCCGGAGAGGCCACAGATACGCAGTATTTT
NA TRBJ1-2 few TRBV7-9 CASSLIGHGYTF TGTGCCAGCAGCTTAATAGGGCATGGCTACACCTTC
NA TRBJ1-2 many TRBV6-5 CASSSERGSYGYTF TGTGCCAGCAGTTCCGAGCGGGGGAGCTATGGCTACACCTTC
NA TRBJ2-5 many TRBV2 CASSDRWTATETQYF TGTGCCAGCAGTGATCGGTGGACAGCAACAGAGACCCAGTACTTC
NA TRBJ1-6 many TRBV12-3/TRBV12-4 CASSPQGGGVNSPLHF TGTGCCAGCAGTCCCCAGGGTGGGGGGGTTAATTCACCCCTCCACTTT